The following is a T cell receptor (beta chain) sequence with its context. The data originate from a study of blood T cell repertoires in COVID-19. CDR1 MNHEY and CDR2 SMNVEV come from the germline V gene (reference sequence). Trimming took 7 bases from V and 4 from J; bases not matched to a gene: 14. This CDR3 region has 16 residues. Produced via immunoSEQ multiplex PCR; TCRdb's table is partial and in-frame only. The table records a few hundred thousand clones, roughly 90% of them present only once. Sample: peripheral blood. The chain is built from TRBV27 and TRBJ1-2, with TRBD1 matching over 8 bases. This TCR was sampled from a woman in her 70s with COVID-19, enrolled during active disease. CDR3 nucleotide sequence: TGTGCCAGCACCCCGTTGGGGCCGGGACAGGTCTATGGCTACACCTTC. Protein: CASTPLGPGQVYGYTF.